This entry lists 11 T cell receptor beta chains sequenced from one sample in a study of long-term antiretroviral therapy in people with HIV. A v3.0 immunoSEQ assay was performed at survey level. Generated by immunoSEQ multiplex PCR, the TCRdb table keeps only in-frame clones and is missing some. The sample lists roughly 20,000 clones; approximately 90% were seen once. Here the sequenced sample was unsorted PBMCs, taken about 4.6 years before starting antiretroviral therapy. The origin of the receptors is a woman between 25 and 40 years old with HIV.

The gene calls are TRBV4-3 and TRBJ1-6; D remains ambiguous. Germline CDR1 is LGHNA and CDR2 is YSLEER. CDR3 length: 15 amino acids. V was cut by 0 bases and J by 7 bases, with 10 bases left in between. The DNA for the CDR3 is TGCGCCAGCAGCCAAGAAGGCGGGCGGAATTCACCCCTCCACTTT. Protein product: CASSQEGGRNSPLHF.

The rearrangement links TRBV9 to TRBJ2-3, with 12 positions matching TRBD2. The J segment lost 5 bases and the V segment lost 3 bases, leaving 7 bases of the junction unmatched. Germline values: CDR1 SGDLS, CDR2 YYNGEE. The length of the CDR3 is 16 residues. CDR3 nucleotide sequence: TGTGCCAGCAGCGCTAGCGGGGGGGCTCTTCTAGATACGCAGTATTTT. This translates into CASSASGGALLDTQYF. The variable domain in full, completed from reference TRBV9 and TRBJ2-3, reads DSGVTQTPKHLITATGQRVTLRCSPRSGDLSVYWYQQSLDQGLQFLIQYYNGEERAKGNILERFSAQQFPDLHSELNLSSLELGDSALYFCASSASGGALLDTQYFGPGTRLTVL.

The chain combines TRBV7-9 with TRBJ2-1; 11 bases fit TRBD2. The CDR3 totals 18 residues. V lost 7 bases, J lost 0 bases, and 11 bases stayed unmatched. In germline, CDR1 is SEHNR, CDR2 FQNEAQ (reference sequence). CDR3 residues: CASTLTSGAFSSYNEQFF. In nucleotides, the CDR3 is TGTGCCAGCACCCTGACTAGCGGGGCTTTTAGCTCCTACAATGAGCAGTTCTTC. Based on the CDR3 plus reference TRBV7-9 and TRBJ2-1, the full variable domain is DTGVSQNPRHKITKRGQNVTFRCDPISEHNRLYWYRQTLGQGPEFLTYFQNEAQLEKSRLLSDRFSAERPKGSFSTLEIQRTEQGDSAMYLCASTLTSGAFSSYNEQFFGPGTRLTVL.

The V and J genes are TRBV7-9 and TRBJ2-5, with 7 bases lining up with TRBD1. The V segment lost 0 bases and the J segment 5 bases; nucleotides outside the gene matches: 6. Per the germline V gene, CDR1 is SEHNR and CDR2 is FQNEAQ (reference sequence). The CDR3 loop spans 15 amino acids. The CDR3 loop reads CASSLAQGDEETQYF. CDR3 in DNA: TGTGCCAGCAGCTTAGCTCAGGGGGATGAGGAGACCCAGTACTTC.

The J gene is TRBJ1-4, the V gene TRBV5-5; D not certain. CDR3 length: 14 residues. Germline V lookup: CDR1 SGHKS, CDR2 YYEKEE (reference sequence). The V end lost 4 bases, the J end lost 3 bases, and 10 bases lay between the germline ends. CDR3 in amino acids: CASSPDPSNEKLFF. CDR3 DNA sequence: TGTGCCAGCAGCCCGGACCCCTCTAATGAAAAACTGTTTTTT.

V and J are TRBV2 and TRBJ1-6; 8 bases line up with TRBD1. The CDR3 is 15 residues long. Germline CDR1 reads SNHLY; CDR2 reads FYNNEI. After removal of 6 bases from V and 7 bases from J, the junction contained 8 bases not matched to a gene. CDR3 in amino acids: CASRVMTGANSPLHF. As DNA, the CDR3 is TGTGCCAGCAGGGTAATGACAGGGGCGAATTCACCCCTCCACTTT.

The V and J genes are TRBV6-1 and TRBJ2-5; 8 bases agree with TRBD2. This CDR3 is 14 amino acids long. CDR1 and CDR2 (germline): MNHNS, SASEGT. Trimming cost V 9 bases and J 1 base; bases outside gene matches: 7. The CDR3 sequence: CASKTSVFQETQYF. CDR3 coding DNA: TGTGCCAGTAAGACTAGCGTCTTCCAAGAGACCCAGTACTTC.

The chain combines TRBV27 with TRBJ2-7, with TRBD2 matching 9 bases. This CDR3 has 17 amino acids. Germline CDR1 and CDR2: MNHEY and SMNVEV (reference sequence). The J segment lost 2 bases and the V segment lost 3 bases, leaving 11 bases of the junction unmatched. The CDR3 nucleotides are TGTGCCAGCAGTTTCCGAGCTTTGAGCGGGGGGCCCTACGAGCAGTACTTC. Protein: CASSFRALSGGPYEQYF.

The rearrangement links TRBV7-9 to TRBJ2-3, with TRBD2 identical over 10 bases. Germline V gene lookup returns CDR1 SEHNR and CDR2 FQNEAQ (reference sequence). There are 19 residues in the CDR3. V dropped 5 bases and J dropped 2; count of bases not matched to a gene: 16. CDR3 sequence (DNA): TGTGCCAGCAGCCCGGGGGAGGGGGCTAGCGGGGGATTCACAGATACGCAGTATTTT. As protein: CASSPGEGASGGFTDTQYF.

The CDR3 nucleotides are TGTGCCAGCAATAGGGAGGGGGGGGCCAATCAGCCCCAGCATTTT. Residues: CASNREGGANQPQHF. The V call is TRBV2, the J call TRBJ1-5; D may be TRBD1 (6 bases). Looked up from germline, CDR1 is SNHLY and CDR2 is FYNNEI. There are 15 residues in the CDR3. The V end was cut by 7 bases, the J end by 3 bases, with 16 bases between.

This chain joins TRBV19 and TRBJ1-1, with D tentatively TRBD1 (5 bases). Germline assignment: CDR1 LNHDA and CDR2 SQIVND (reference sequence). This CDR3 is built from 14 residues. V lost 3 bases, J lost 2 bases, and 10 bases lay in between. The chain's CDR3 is CASSMRGFNTEAFF. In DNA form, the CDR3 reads TGTGCCAGTAGTATGAGGGGCTTTAACACTGAAGCTTTCTTT.